This record concerns one T cell receptor beta chain sequence. RNA was extracted and reverse transcribed into cDNA as the sequencing template. Assay: immunoSEQ multiplex PCR; the TCRdb copy retains only in-frame clones and omits some. The repertoire has over 85,000 clones, under 45% of them found once; the top ten carry 0.79%. This CDR3 contains 13 residues. The germline V gene encodes CDR1 SGHRS and CDR2 YFSETQ. Trimming took 0 bases from V and 5 from J, leaving 8 bases between them. This sample is drawn from a study of CD8+ T cells in alopecia areata. The sequence was collected from a human donor with alopecia areata. The sequenced sample consisted of CD4+ T cells sorted from blood. V usage is TRBV5-1 and J usage is TRBJ1-2; no definite D call. The CDR3 DNA reads as TGCGCCAGCAGCTTGGGGAACTCTTATGGCTACACCTTC. Its protein is CASSLGNSYGYTF.